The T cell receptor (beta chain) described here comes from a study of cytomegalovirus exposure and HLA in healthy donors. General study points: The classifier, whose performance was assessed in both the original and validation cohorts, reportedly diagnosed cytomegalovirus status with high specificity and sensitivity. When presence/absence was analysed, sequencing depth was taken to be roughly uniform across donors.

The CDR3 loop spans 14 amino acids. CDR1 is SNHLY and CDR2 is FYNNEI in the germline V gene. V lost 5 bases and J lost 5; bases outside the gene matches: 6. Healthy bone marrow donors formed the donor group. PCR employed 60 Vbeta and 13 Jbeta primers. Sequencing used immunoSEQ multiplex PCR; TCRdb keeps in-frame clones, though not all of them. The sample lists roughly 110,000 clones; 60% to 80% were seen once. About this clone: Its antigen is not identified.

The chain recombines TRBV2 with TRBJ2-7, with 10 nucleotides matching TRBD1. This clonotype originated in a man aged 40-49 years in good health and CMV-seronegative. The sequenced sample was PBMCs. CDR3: CASSWDRGEHEQYF. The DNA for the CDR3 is TGTGCCAGCAGTTGGGACAGGGGCGAGCACGAGCAGTACTTC.